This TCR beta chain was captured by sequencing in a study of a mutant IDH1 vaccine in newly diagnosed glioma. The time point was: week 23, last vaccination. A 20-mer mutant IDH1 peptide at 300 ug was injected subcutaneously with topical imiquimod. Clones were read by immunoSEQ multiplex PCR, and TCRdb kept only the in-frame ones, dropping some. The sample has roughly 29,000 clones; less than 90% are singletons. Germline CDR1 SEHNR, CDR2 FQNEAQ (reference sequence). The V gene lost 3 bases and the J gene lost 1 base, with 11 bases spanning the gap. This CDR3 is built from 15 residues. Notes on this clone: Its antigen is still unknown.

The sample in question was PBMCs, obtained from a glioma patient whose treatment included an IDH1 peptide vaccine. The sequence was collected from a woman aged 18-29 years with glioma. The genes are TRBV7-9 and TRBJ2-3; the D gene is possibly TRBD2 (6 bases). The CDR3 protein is CASSLAVAGTDTQYF. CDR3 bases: TGTGCCAGCAGCTTGGCCGTAGCGGGCACAGATACGCAGTATTTT.